This T cell receptor (beta chain) was sequenced for a study of CD8 T cells in ankylosing spondylitis. Study-wide results and limits: Reportedly, significant enrichment of disease-linked clones occurred in matched ankylosing spondylitis synovial fluid. Fewer than 10 highly homologous variants formed a TCR beta motif that appeared characteristic of ankylosing spondylitis blood.

At least ten counts were recorded for this clonotype. Its antigen is not identified. Each CDR3 protein gets one entry after TCRdb re-called the 5' RACE reads with MiXCR. The table has a few hundred thousand distinct CDR3 sequences, over 15% seen once. Material: blood, either unsorted or a sorted T cell fraction (not recorded which). The receptor comes from a male donor with ankylosing spondylitis or in good health (not recorded which).

The DNA of the CDR3 is TGTGCCAGCAGCTTTTGGGAGGGCCATTACGAGCAGTACTTC. This translates into CASSFWEGHYEQYF. The J gene is TRBJ2-7, the V gene TRBV7-2; 7 bases agree with TRBD2. The V gene end was trimmed by 3 bases and the J gene end by 4 bases; junction bases not matched to a gene: 6. The CDR3 is 14 residues long. Per the germline V gene, CDR1 is SGHTA and CDR2 is FQGNSA.